A single sample is the source of the 5 T cell receptor beta chains below, sequenced in a study of blood T cell repertoires in COVID-19. The table came from immunoSEQ multiplex PCR; TCRdb's copy has only in-frame clones and leaves some out. Of over 130,000 clones in the sample, about 83% were seen once. Sequencing was carried out using peripheral blood. The receptors derive from a man in his fifties or sixties with acute or convalescent COVID-19.

This clone occurred many times. The gene calls are TRBV9 and TRBJ2-3, with 7 bases aligning to TRBD1. This CDR3 has 16 residues. V lost 4 bases, J lost 1 base, and 9 bases stayed unmatched. Germline-derived CDR1 and CDR2 are SGDLS and YYNGEE. CDR3 loop: CASSIQQGIGTDTQYF. The CDR3, as DNA: TGTGCCAGCAGCATCCAACAGGGGATCGGCACAGATACGCAGTATTTT.

This clone was observed a few times. The chain has TRBV12-5 and TRBJ1-5; 8 nucleotides line up with TRBD1. This CDR3 has 14 residues. Germline lookup yields CDR1 LGHNT and CDR2 FRNRAP. Trimming removed 6 bases from V and 6 bases from J; junction bases left unmatched: 7. CDR3 coding DNA: TGTGCTAGTGGGCCTGGGACAGGTGGTCAGCCCCAGCATTTT. Its protein is CASGPGTGGQPQHF.

The chain combines TRBV4-1 with TRBJ1-5; D unresolved. Trimming stripped 3 bases from V and 1 base from J, with 13 bases between. The CDR3 is 16 amino acids. CDR1 and CDR2 from the germline V gene are MGHRA and YSYEKL. The CDR3 bases are TGCGCCAGCAGCCATGTCCAGGCGCTGAGCAATCAGCCCCAGCATTTT. Amino acid sequence: CASSHVQALSNQPQHF.

This clone occurred a few times. This chain links TRBV18 with TRBJ2-6, with D possibly TRBD2 on 5 matching bases. Trimming took off 5 bases at V and 1 base at J, with 21 bases between the two ends. Germline loops: CDR1 KGHSH, CDR2 LQKENI. CDR3 length: 19 residues. The CDR3 reads CASSSFAAAGESGANVLTF. The CDR3 DNA is TGTGCCAGCTCATCATTCGCGGCCGCCGGGGAGTCTGGGGCCAACGTCCTGACTTTC.

This chain links TRBV4-1 with TRBJ2-2; 9 bases align to TRBD1. The germline CDR1 and CDR2 sequences are MGHRA and YSYEKL. J lost 7 bases, V lost 3 bases, and 12 bases had no gene match. The CDR3 consists of 17 residues. CDR3 coding DNA: TGCGCCAGCAGCCACGCCCGGGACAGGGCGTTTGGCGGGGAGCTGTTTTTT. Encoded protein: CASSHARDRAFGGELFF.